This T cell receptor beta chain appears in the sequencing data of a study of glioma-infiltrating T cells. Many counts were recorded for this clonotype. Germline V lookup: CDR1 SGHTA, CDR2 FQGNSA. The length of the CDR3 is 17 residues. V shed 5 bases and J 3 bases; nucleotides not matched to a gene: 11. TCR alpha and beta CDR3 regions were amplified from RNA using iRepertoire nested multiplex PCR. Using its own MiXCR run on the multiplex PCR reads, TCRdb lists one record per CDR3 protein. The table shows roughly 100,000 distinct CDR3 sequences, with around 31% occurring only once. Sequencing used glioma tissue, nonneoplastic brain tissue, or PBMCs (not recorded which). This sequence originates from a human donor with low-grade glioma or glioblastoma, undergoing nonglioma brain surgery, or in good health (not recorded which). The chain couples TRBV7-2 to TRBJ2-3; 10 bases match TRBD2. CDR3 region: CASSAYKLAGTTDTQYF. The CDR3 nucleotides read TGTGCCAGCAGCGCTTATAAACTAGCGGGGACTACAGATACGCAGTATTTT.